This entry concerns a single T cell receptor (beta chain). Its target is not known. These data belong to a study of Tregs in tolerant kidney transplant recipients. General study points: Activated donor B cell expansion appeared to reveal the most relevant donor-specific TCRbeta repertoire. No direct test of biological reproducibility was done here. Tolerant patients' donor-specific Tregs expanded beyond overall Tregs, suggesting antigen-driven growth.

From germline, CDR1 is KGHSH and CDR2 LQKENI. This CDR3 region has 15 residues. The V end lost 3 bases, the J end lost 0 bases, and 12 bases lay between the germline ends. TCRdb's copy holds only in-frame clones and misses some; the assay was immunoSEQ multiplex PCR. Of 100,000 to 130,000 clones in the sample, around 90% were seen once. The source of this sequence is a human donor who received a combined kidney and bone marrow transplant. The source was CD4+ T cells from blood, collected before the transplant. The J gene is TRBJ2-7, the V gene TRBV18; D is possibly TRBD1 (6 bases). CDR3 region: CASSPDRRSSYEQYF. The CDR3 DNA sequence: TGTGCCAGCTCACCCGACAGGCGAAGCTCCTACGAGCAGTACTTC.